This TCR beta chain was sequenced during a study of T cell responses to AZD1222 COVID-19 vaccine. V lost 4 bases and J lost 7, with 20 bases in between. Germline lookup yields CDR1 SGHTA and CDR2 FQGNSA. This CDR3 is 15 amino acids long. The assay was immunoSEQ multiplex PCR, and TCRdb's table has in-frame clones only and misses some. The sample yields about 150,000 clones, 80% to 95% seen once. In its sample, this clone was seen once. The chain combines TRBV7-2 with TRBJ2-7; a weak D match, TRBD2 (6 bases). The input for sequencing was peripheral blood, taken 28 days after the second AZD1222 dose. The source of this sequence is an adult who received the AZD1222 COVID-19 vaccine. In DNA form, the CDR3 reads TGTGCCAGCAGCTCCCCCGGAGGGTTCCCCTTGGAGCAGTACTTC. Its translation is CASSSPGGFPLEQYF.